These T cell receptor beta chains were read from a single sample in a study of cytomegalovirus exposure and HLA in healthy donors. TCRdb's table, derived via immunoSEQ multiplex PCR, lists solely in-frame clones and lacks some. The sample consists of around 160,000 clones, 75% to 90% of them appearing once. The sequenced material came from PBMCs. The receptors were gathered from a man aged 45-60 years in good health and CMV-seropositive. Each CDR3 is given with its conserved first and last residue. The D gene is left open where the match is weak. Clone size is not always given. Where it is, it says once, few, many or a class for expanded clones.

J gene,V gene,D gene,clone size,CDR3 protein,CDR3 DNA
TRBJ2-3,TRBV5-1,TRBD1,.,CASSTGQGDTDTQYF,TGCGCCAGCAGCACGGGGCAGGGGGACACAGATACGCAGTATTTT
TRBJ2-1,TRBV29-1,.,.,CSVEMTSYNEQFF,TGCAGCGTTGAAATGACTAGTTACAATGAGCAGTTCTTC
TRBJ2-7,TRBV28,TRBD1,few,CASSSTGVLSSYEQYF,TGTGCCAGCAGTTCAACAGGGGTACTTTCCTCCTACGAGCAGTACTTC
TRBJ2-1,TRBV19,TRBD1,.,CASTVGTGYNEQFF,TGTGCCAGTACCGTCGGGACAGGGTACAATGAGCAGTTCTTC
TRBJ2-7,TRBV14,.,.,CASSQDGREQYF,TGTGCCAGCAGCCAAGATGGGCGCGAGCAGTACTTC
TRBJ2-3,TRBV7-2,.,.,CASSPGQSTTDTQYF,TGTGCCAGCAGCCCTGGACAGTCCACCACAGATACGCAGTATTTT
TRBJ1-2,TRBV5-1,.,.,CASSWGDYGYTF,TGCGCCAGCAGCTGGGGAGACTATGGCTACACCTTC
TRBJ2-3,TRBV27,.,.,CASSFGGASPDTQYF,TGTGCCAGCAGTTTTGGGGGGGCATCTCCAGATACGCAGTATTTT
TRBJ2-2,TRBV10-3,TRBD2,.,CAISGRLAGPNTGELFF,TGTGCCATCAGTGGGAGACTAGCGGGGCCGAACACCGGGGAGCTGTTTTTT
TRBJ1-2,TRBV19,.,.,CASSRGLSYGYTF,TGTGCCAGTAGTAGGGGGCTGAGCTATGGCTACACCTTC
TRBJ2-7,TRBV7-6,.,.,CASSLGQGNEQYF,TGTGCCAGCAGCTTGGGGCAGGGAAACGAGCAGTACTTC
TRBJ2-7,TRBV29-1,TRBD1,.,CSVDTGGPYEQYF,TGCAGCGTTGACACAGGGGGACCCTACGAGCAGTACTTC
TRBJ2-3,TRBV5-5,.,.,CASHTGRADTQYF,TGTGCCAGTCATACAGGGCGGGCAGATACGCAGTATTTT
TRBJ2-3,TRBV14,.,once,CASSQTTYTDTQYF,TGTGCCAGCAGCCAAACCACCTACACAGATACGCAGTATTTT
TRBJ1-5,TRBV23-1,.,.,CASSQFEGLGMEQPQHF,TGCGCCAGCAGTCAATTTGAGGGCCTAGGGATGGAGCAGCCCCAGCATTTT
TRBJ2-3,TRBV7-2,TRBD2,once,CASSLGASGLDTQYF,TGTGCCAGCAGCTTAGGGGCTAGCGGATTAGATACGCAGTATTTT
TRBJ1-5,TRBV9,.,.,CASGKQGSQPQHF,TGTGCCAGCGGCAAACAGGGAAGTCAGCCCCAGCATTTT
TRBJ1-2,TRBV14,.,.,CASSQAGGANYGYTF,TGTGCCAGCAGCCAAGCCGGGGGAGCAAACTATGGCTACACCTTC
TRBJ1-1,TRBV5-1,TRBD1,once,CASSLARQGDEAFF,TGCGCCAGCAGCTTGGCGAGGCAGGGGGATGAAGCTTTCTTT
TRBJ2-1,TRBV11-1,.,.,CASSLGKPYSSYNEQFF,TGTGCCAGCAGCTTAGGGAAGCCCTACAGCTCCTACAATGAGCAGTTCTTC
TRBJ1-6,TRBV5-6,TRBD1,few,CASRSGTGKALHF,TGTGCCAGCAGATCCGGGACAGGGAAGGCCCTCCACTTT
TRBJ2-7,TRBV23-1,.,.,CSAGQVPYEQYF,TGTTCAGCGGGACAGGTACCCTACGAGCAGTACTTC
TRBJ1-1,TRBV2,.,.,CASSFDGFTEAFF,TGTGCCAGCAGCTTTGACGGGTTCACTGAAGCTTTCTTT
TRBJ1-2,TRBV7-2,TRBD1,.,CASSSGTGANYGYTF,TGTGCCAGCAGCTCCGGGACAGGGGCGAACTATGGCTACACCTTC
TRBJ1-6,TRBV5-1,.,.,CASSREGSHNSPLHF,TGCGCCAGCAGTCGGGAAGGGAGCCACAATTCACCCCTCCACTTT
TRBJ2-2,TRBV10-3,.,.,CATEGANTGELFF,TGTGCCACCGAGGGGGCGAACACCGGGGAGCTGTTTTTT
TRBJ1-1,TRBV7-9,TRBD1,few,CATAGGLTEAFF,TGTGCCACCGCAGGGGGTTTGACTGAAGCTTTCTTT
TRBJ1-5,TRBV5-6,.,.,CASSLGPGSGPQHF,TGTGCCAGCAGCTTGGGGCCGGGGTCAGGGCCCCAGCATTTT
TRBJ1-1,TRBV29-1,.,few,CSVDAPPDTEAFF,TGCAGCGTTGATGCCCCTCCGGACACTGAAGCTTTCTTT
TRBJ1-1,TRBV7-9,.,.,CASSLVRDTEAFF,TGTGCCAGCAGCTTAGTGAGGGACACTGAAGCTTTCTTT
TRBJ2-3,TRBV23-1,TRBD1,.,CASSQSTGKDRDTQYF,TGCGCCAGCAGTCAATCGACAGGGAAGGATCGCGATACGCAGTATTTT
TRBJ1-5,TRBV6-6,.,.,CASSYSRFSNQPQHF,TGTGCCAGCAGTTACTCACGGTTTAGCAATCAGCCCCAGCATTTT
TRBJ2-3,TRBV19,.,once,CASIGGTSTDTQYF,TGTGCCAGTATTGGGGGGACTAGCACAGATACGCAGTATTTT
TRBJ1-1,TRBV28,TRBD1,.,CASLGDSSRATEAFF,TGTGCCAGCCTGGGGGACAGTTCTCGCGCCACTGAAGCTTTCTTT
TRBJ2-2,TRBV9,TRBD1,.,CASSPRGQGTGELFF,TGTGCCAGCAGCCCGAGGGGACAGGGCACCGGGGAGCTGTTTTTT
TRBJ2-4,TRBV7-9,TRBD1,.,CASSQDRGRPKNIQYF,TGTGCCAGCAGCCAGGACAGGGGGCGCCCCAAAAACATTCAGTACTTC